This T cell receptor beta chain was identified during a study of cytomegalovirus exposure and HLA in healthy donors. Study overall: Early released data comprised 80 million to 90 million unique TCRs from HLA-typed donors. General study results and limits: Later analysis suggested links between common viral pathogens and several top significant clusters. Over 15,000 TCR beta sequences were associated with HLA alleles at 0.05 false discovery rate in a later analysis.

60 Vbeta and 13 Jbeta primers were used in PCR. Here immunoSEQ multiplex PCR was the method, and the copy in TCRdb shows in-frame clones only, minus some. The sample comprises approximately 160,000 clones, about four fifths of which are singletons, and approximately 5.5% rests with the top ten. On this clone: What it binds is not known.

This CDR3 comprises 15 residues. V trimming: 5 bases; J trimming: 0 bases; junction bases outside the gene matches: 5. In germline, CDR1 is SNHLY, CDR2 FYNNEI. Sequenced input: PBMCs. This rearrangement joins TRBV2 to TRBJ2-7, with 9 nucleotides matching TRBD1. The clonotype was recovered from a man aged 30 to 45 in good health and CMV-seropositive. CDR3 loop: CASSITGGASYEQYF. DNA for the CDR3: TGTGCCAGCAGTATCACAGGGGGCGCCTCCTACGAGCAGTACTTC.